The 25 T cell receptor beta chains below were found in one sample sequenced in a study of CD8 T cells in Susac syndrome. Random hexamers served to reverse transcribe about 0.45 to 1 ug RNA. TCRdb reanalysed the immunoSEQ multiplex PCR reads using MiXCR and keeps one entry per CDR3 protein. This table has around 170,000 distinct CDR3 sequences, 95% appearing once. Sequenced sample: CD8+ T cells from PBMCs. These receptors were obtained from a human donor with Susac syndrome.

The DNA of the CDR3 is TGCGCCAGCAGCCGCCTGACTAGCGGGGCCAACAATGAGCAGTTCTTC. This codes for CASSRLTSGANNEQFF. V usage is TRBV4-1 and J usage is TRBJ2-1; 11 bases agree with TRBD2. This CDR3 spans 16 amino acids. The germline V gene encodes CDR1 MGHRA and CDR2 YSYEKL. V gave up 4 bases and J gave up 5 bases; unmatched junction bases: 7.

The chain employs TRBV25-1 and TRBJ1-1; D unresolved. This CDR3 has 15 residues. Germline V gives CDR1 MGHDK, CDR2 SYGVNS. Trimming took 0 bases from V and 0 from J, leaving 8 bases between them. The CDR3 DNA reads TGTGCCAGCAGTGAATATCCACGGATGAACACTGAAGCTTTCTTT. As protein: CASSEYPRMNTEAFF. Based on the CDR3 plus reference TRBV25-1 and TRBJ1-1, the full variable domain is EADIYQTPRYLVIGTGKKITLECSQTMGHDKMYWYQQDPGMELHLIHYSYGVNSTEKGDLSSESTVSRIRTEHFPLTLESARPSHTSQYLCASSEYPRMNTEAFFGQGTRLTVV.

The V gene is TRBV7-8, the J gene TRBJ1-1; 8 nucleotides align to TRBD1. CDR1 SGHVS and CDR2 FQNEAQ come from the germline V gene. This CDR3 has 15 amino acids. The J segment lost 2 bases and the V segment lost 2 bases, leaving 4 bases of the junction unmatched. The CDR3 region has the DNA TGTGCCAGCAGCTTAACAGGGGGACGAAACACTGAAGCTTTCTTT. Translating gives CASSLTGGRNTEAFF.

This chain connects TRBV20-1 to TRBJ2-7; 14 bases line up with TRBD2. The CDR3 runs 17 residues. Germline V gene lookup returns CDR1 DFQATT and CDR2 SNEGSKA (reference sequence). The V gene end was trimmed by 0 bases and the J gene end by 6 bases; junction bases not matched to a gene: 10. The CDR3 bases are TGCAGTGCTAGAGACCCCGGGACTAGCGGGAGTACAATCGAGCAGTACTTC. This translates into CSARDPGTSGSTIEQYF.

This clonotype was counted once. The rearrangement links TRBV11-2 to TRBJ1-3, with D unclear. This CDR3 contains 15 residues. Per the germline V gene, CDR1 is SGHAT and CDR2 is FQNNGV. The V end was cut by 5 bases, the J end by 0 bases, with 11 bases between. The CDR3 DNA reads TGTGCCAGCAGCCCCCCACTAAGCTCTGGAAACACCATATATTTT. Encoded protein: CASSPPLSSGNTIYF.

The V call is TRBV6-2 or TRBV6-3, the J call TRBJ2-1; 12 bases fit TRBD2. From germline, CDR1 is MNHEY and CDR2 SVGEGT. V was clipped by 5 bases and J by 9 bases; unmatched bases: 8. This CDR3 spans 15 amino acids. This CDR3 reads CASSQRLAGAPEQFF. CDR3 sequence (DNA): TGTGCCAGCAGTCAAAGACTAGCGGGGGCGCCTGAGCAGTTCTTC.

Details on this clonotype: Because the CDR3's place on the DNA is in doubt, the DNA is left out and the CDR3 is given as listed by TCRdb. The genes are TRBV28 and TRBJ1-5. Germline V lookup: CDR1 MDHEN, CDR2 SYDVKM. The CDR3 sequence runs 15 residues, both termini included. CDR3: CASSFQTEEISPSIF.

This chain joins TRBV6-2 or TRBV6-3 and TRBJ2-5; perhaps TRBD1 as D (5 bases). The CDR3 length is 15 residues. Germline V gene sequence: CDR1 MNHEY, CDR2 SVGEGT. Trimming removed 8 bases from V and 2 bases from J, with 18 bases in between. The DNA for the CDR3 is TGTGCCAGCGCTCCTCCGACAGTATTACAAGAGACCCAGTACTTC. This encodes CASAPPTVLQETQYF.

The rearrangement joins TRBV28 to TRBJ2-1; D uncertain. Trimming left V 1 base short and J 1 base short, with 5 bases between. The germline CDR1 and CDR2 sequences are MDHEN and SYDVKM. The CDR3 is 14 residues long. As DNA, the CDR3 is TGTGCCAGCAGTTTATCACTATCCTACAATGAGCAGTTCTTC. This gives the protein CASSLSLSYNEQFF.

The chain has TRBV20-1 and TRBJ1-5; D remains ambiguous. The V end lost 1 base, the J end lost 1 base, and 11 bases lay between the germline ends. The germline CDR1 and CDR2 sequences are DFQATT and SNEGSKA (reference sequence). The CDR3 runs to 15 residues. CDR3 protein: CSARGDKWSNQPQHF. CDR3 sequence (DNA): TGCAGTGCTAGAGGAGACAAATGGAGCAATCAGCCCCAGCATTTT.

This chain uses TRBV9 with TRBJ2-3; D remains ambiguous. Germline-derived CDR1 and CDR2 are SGDLS and YYNGEE. The CDR3 is 15 amino acids. Trimming left V 0 bases short and J 1 base short, with 9 bases between. CDR3 coding DNA: TGTGCCAGCAGCGTAGAAGATTTTGGCACAGATACGCAGTATTTT. Protein: CASSVEDFGTDTQYF.

V and J are TRBV7-9 and TRBJ2-7, with 7 bases identical to TRBD1. V shed 5 bases and J 2 bases; nucleotides not matched to a gene: 15. The CDR3 extends over 17 amino acids. CDR1 is SEHNR and CDR2 is FQNEAQ in the germline V gene (reference sequence). The CDR3 spells CASSRWGVDRTTYEQYF. The CDR3 DNA reads as TGTGCCAGCAGCCGATGGGGAGTGGACAGGACGACCTACGAGCAGTACTTC.

The chain uses TRBV5-6 and TRBJ1-2, with 9 bases that match TRBD1. CDR1 is SGHDT and CDR2 is YYEEEE in the germline V gene. Trimming took 0 bases from V and 7 from J; bases not matched to a gene: 7. The CDR3 sequence is 15 residues long. The CDR3, as DNA: TGTGCCAGCAGCTTGGCCGGGACAGGGCGTCGTGGCTACACCTTC. This sequence encodes CASSLAGTGRRGYTF.

J is TRBJ2-7 and V is TRBV27; no reliable D call. The CDR3 extends over 13 amino acids. Trimming cost V 3 bases and J 3 bases, with 9 bases left between them. Germline CDR1 and CDR2: MNHEY and SMNVEV (reference sequence). CDR3 region: CASSFSFSYEQYF. The CDR3 bases are TGTGCCAGCAGTTTTTCGTTTAGCTACGAGCAGTACTTC.

V usage is TRBV7-8 and J usage is TRBJ2-7; D may be TRBD2 (5 bases). The CDR3 consists of 14 residues. Germline assignment: CDR1 SGHVS and CDR2 FQNEAQ. The V gene lost 1 base and the J gene lost 3 bases, with 10 bases spanning the gap. The CDR3 DNA is TGTGCCAGCAGCTTAGTGGACTTTGGCTACGAGCAGTACTTC. This codes for CASSLVDFGYEQYF.

The rearrangement joins TRBV4-2 to TRBJ2-2; 13 bases are shared with TRBD2. CDR1 is LGHNA and CDR2 is YNFKEQ in the germline V gene. This CDR3 has 19 residues. V was pared by 0 bases and J by 3 bases, with 7 bases of the junction left unmatched. CDR3 DNA: TGTGCCAGCAGCCAAGAGGAGGGACTAGCGGGGAGACACACCGGGGAGCTGTTTTTT. This gives the protein CASSQEEGLAGRHTGELFF.

The gene calls are TRBV2 and TRBJ2-7; D gene ambiguous. With 3 bases removed from V and 4 bases from J, the gap between germline ends came to 4 bases. CDR3 length equals 11 residues. The germline V gene has CDR1 SNHLY and CDR2 FYNNEI. The CDR3 here is CASSDEYEQYF. In nucleotides, the CDR3 is TGTGCCAGCAGTGATGAGTACGAGCAGTACTTC.

V gene TRBV11-2 combines with J gene TRBJ2-5, with TRBD1 matching over 10 bases. Germline V gene lookup returns CDR1 SGHAT and CDR2 FQNNGV. The CDR3 totals 15 residues. J lost 5 bases, V lost 5 bases, and 8 bases had no gene match. CDR3 residues: CASSTDRGPRETQYF. The CDR3 nucleotides read TGTGCCAGCAGCACAGACAGGGGGCCACGGGAGACCCAGTACTTC.

V is TRBV6-6 and J is TRBJ2-3; weak D call: TRBD2 (6 bases). The CDR3 consists of 14 residues. V lost 4 bases to trimming and J lost 2 bases, with 10 bases between them. Germline-derived CDR1 and CDR2 are MNHNY and SVGAGI (reference sequence). The DNA for the CDR3 is TGTGCCAGCAGTTCCCTGGGACTCACAGATACGCAGTATTTT. This encodes CASSSLGLTDTQYF.

This chain uses TRBV13 with TRBJ2-7; a possible D gene is TRBD2 (6 bases). Germline V gene data show CDR1 as PRHDT and CDR2 as FYEKMQ (reference sequence). The CDR3 spans 15 residues. Trimming took 6 bases from V and 1 from J, leaving 16 bases between them. CDR3 loop: CASSGAGFSSYEQYF. The CDR3 region has the DNA TGTGCCAGCAGTGGAGCGGGTTTCAGTTCCTACGAGCAGTACTTC.

The count of this clonotype is one. This chain uses TRBV7-8 with TRBJ2-3; D may be TRBD1 or TRBD2 (5 bases each). The V gene's germline CDR1 is SGHVS and CDR2 FQNEAQ. V lost 5 bases and J lost 0, with 12 bases in between. The CDR3 is 15 residues long. CDR3 region: CASSNRDDSTDTQYF. In nucleotides, the CDR3 is TGTGCCAGCAGCAACCGGGACGACAGCACAGATACGCAGTATTTT.

CDR3 nucleotides: TGTGCCAGCAGTTGGGGGACAGGCAATCAGCCCCAGCATTTT. The encoded protein is CASSWGTGNQPQHF. The chain links TRBV27 to TRBJ1-5; 7 nucleotides match TRBD1. Germline V CDR1 and CDR2: MNHEY, SMNVEV (reference sequence). There are 14 residues in the CDR3. V was clipped by 4 bases and J by 2 bases; unmatched bases: 2.

This clonotype was counted once. The rearrangement joins TRBV2 to TRBJ2-1; TRBD2 matches at 9 bases. This CDR3 comprises 15 residues. Trimming at V came to 6 bases and at J to 4 bases, leaving 7 bases not matched to a gene. Per germline, CDR1 SNHLY and CDR2 FYNNEI. CDR3 sequence reads: CASSISGGAYNEQFF. In DNA form, the CDR3 reads TGTGCCAGCAGCATTAGCGGGGGAGCATACAATGAGCAGTTCTTC.

The chain uses TRBV6-5 and TRBJ2-3; D perhaps matches TRBD1 (5 bases). The CDR3 is 14 amino acids. Deletions cut 0 bases from V and 2 bases from J, with 6 bases between. Germline loops: CDR1 MNHEY, CDR2 SVGAGI. CDR3 sequence: CASSYSGDTDTQYF. The CDR3, as DNA: TGTGCCAGCAGTTACTCAGGGGACACAGATACGCAGTATTTT.

V and J are TRBV7-6 and TRBJ2-1, with 8 bases that match TRBD2. With 6 bases clipped from V and 6 bases from J, the junction kept 7 bases outside the gene matches. The V gene's germline CDR1 is SGHVS and CDR2 FNYEAQ. This CDR3 has 14 residues. The CDR3 protein is CASSGLAGSNEQFF. DNA for the CDR3: TGTGCCAGCAGTGGCCTAGCGGGCTCCAATGAGCAGTTCTTC.